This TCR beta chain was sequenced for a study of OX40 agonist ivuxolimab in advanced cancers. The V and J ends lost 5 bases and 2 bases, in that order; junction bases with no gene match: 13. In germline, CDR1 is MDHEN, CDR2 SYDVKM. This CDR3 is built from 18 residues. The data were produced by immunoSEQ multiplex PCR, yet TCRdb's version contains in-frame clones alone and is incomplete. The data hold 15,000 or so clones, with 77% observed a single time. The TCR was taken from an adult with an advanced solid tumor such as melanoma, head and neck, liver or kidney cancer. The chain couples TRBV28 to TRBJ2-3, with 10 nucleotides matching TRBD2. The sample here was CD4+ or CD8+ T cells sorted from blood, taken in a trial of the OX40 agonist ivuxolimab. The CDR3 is CASSLRMEAGGLTDTQYF. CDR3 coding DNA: TGTGCCAGCAGTCTTCGGATGGAAGCGGGAGGGCTCACAGATACGCAGTATTTT.